The entry below gives a single T cell receptor beta chain sequence along with its context. The table came from immunoSEQ multiplex PCR; TCRdb's copy has only in-frame clones and leaves some out. Of 65,000 to 75,000 clones in the sample, roughly 84% are singletons; the top ten hold about 20%. The CDR3 loop spans 12 amino acids. The germline CDR1 and CDR2 sequences are MDHEN and SYDVKM. Trimming stripped 4 bases from V and 3 bases from J, with 7 bases between. The sample is drawn from a study of T cell responses to AZD1222 COVID-19 vaccine. The sequence came from an adult in good health. V gene TRBV28 combines with J gene TRBJ2-7, with D tentatively TRBD1 (5 bases). The starting material was peripheral blood, obtained on day 0 of AZD1222 vaccination. CDR3 nucleotides: TGTGCCAGCAGTTCTGACAGCTACGAGCAGTACTTC. Translated: CASSSDSYEQYF.